Below are 27 T cell receptor beta chains sequenced from a single sample in a study of CD8+CD57+ T cells in acquired aplastic anemia. The sequenced patients had an expansion of CD8+CD57+ cells seen by flow cytometry. The TCR beta profiling, which covered VDJ combination and CDR3 sequence, was carried out using genomic DNA as the template. TCRdb itself ran the reads through MiXCR, one entry per CDR3 protein. The table includes about 180,000 distinct CDR3 sequences, over 40% detected once. The sequencing sample was made of sorted CD4+, CD8+, or CD8+CD57+ T cells (not recorded which) from PBMCs. These receptors all come from a human donor with aplastic anemia.

This clonotype was counted ten times or more. This chain uses TRBV4-2 with TRBJ1-1; D may be TRBD1 (5 bases). This CDR3 contains 17 residues. V lost 4 bases to trimming and J lost 0 bases, with 18 bases between them. Germline V CDR1 and CDR2: LGHNA, YNFKEQ. The CDR3 loop is CASSLQAAPGLNTEAFF. The DNA of the CDR3 is TGTGCCAGCAGCCTACAGGCGGCCCCGGGTCTGAACACTGAAGCTTTCTTT.

The chain uses TRBV11-2 and TRBJ2-2; D may be TRBD1 or TRBD2 (7 bases each). CDR1 and CDR2 from the germline V gene are SGHAT and FQNNGV. The CDR3 spans 14 residues. V was clipped by 7 bases and J by 7 bases, with 16 bases between them. CDR3: CASTRGGAGGELFF. The CDR3 bases are TGTGCCAGCACCAGGGGGGGCGCCGGCGGGGAGCTGTTTTTT.

This chain links TRBV29-1 with TRBJ2-7; D could derive from TRBD1 or TRBD2 (5 bases each). CDR1 SQVTM and CDR2 ANQGSEA come from the germline V gene. V gave up 3 bases and J gave up 5 bases, with 17 bases separating them. This CDR3 contains 14 residues. CDR3 region: CSVETGTAQDEQYF. DNA of the CDR3: TGCAGCGTTGAGACCGGGACCGCCCAGGACGAGCAGTACTTC.

The CDR3 here is CASSWGPTDTQYF. In DNA form, the CDR3 reads TGTGCCAGCAGTTGGGGGCCCACAGATACGCAGTATTTT. This chain connects TRBV2 to TRBJ2-3, with D perhaps TRBD1 (6 bases). Trimming removed 5 bases at V and 2 bases at J, with 8 bases between. CDR3 length: 13 residues. Germline V lookup: CDR1 SNHLY, CDR2 FYNNEI.

This chain uses TRBV20-1 with TRBJ1-6; D is perhaps TRBD1 (6 bases). V lost 2 bases, J lost 0 bases, and 20 bases lay in between. The CDR3 runs to 19 residues. The V gene's germline CDR1 is DFQATT and CDR2 SNEGSKA (reference sequence). CDR3 protein: CSARRGIPGQSSYNSPLHF. CDR3 bases: TGCAGTGCTAGACGGGGAATACCGGGACAAAGCTCCTATAATTCACCCCTCCACTTT.

This chain connects TRBV25-1 to TRBJ2-5; D might be TRBD1 (5 bases). The CDR3 extends over 14 amino acids. Germline V gene data show CDR1 as MGHDK and CDR2 as SYGVNS. Trimming left V 4 bases short and J 5 bases short, with 14 bases between. The CDR3 DNA reads as TGTGCCAGCAGTGTGGGGCAGGGCGTCGAGACCCAGTACTTC. Protein: CASSVGQGVETQYF.

The chain has TRBV20-1 and TRBJ1-2; no clear D gene. V lost 3 bases and J lost 0, with 17 bases in between. This CDR3 is built from 16 residues. Germline V gene data show CDR1 as DFQATT and CDR2 as SNEGSKA (reference sequence). The CDR3 DNA reads as TGCAGTGCTAGCCTTCAGACGTACCGGCCTAACTATGGCTACACCTTC. This gives the protein CSASLQTYRPNYGYTF.

Points on this clonotype: This may come from a read error, since a much larger clone is one base off. The chain carries TRBV11-1 and TRBJ2-1; 7 nucleotides align to TRBD1. This CDR3 is 14 amino acids long. Germline-derived CDR1 and CDR2 are SGHAT and FQDESV (reference sequence). The DNA for the CDR3 is TGTGCCAGCAGCCTACAGGGGTCATACAGTGAGCAGTTCTTC. As protein: CASSLQGSYSEQFF.

This clonotype came up many times. The chain recombines TRBV12-3 or TRBV12-4 with TRBJ1-2; D is possibly TRBD1 (6 bases). The CDR3 sequence is 15 residues long. V lost 1 base, J lost 3 bases, and 12 bases lay in between. CDR3 coding DNA: TGTGCCAGCAGTTTAGGGCAGGGGAGTTACTATGGCTACACCTTC. Protein product: CASSLGQGSYYGYTF.

The V gene is TRBV2, the J gene TRBJ2-3, with D perhaps TRBD2 (6 bases). Trimming pared 5 bases from V and 0 bases from J, leaving 12 bases between. The CDR3 covers 15 residues. CDR1 and CDR2 (germline): SNHLY, FYNNEI. The CDR3 spells CASSPGRGSTDTQYF. The CDR3 nucleotides read TGTGCCAGCAGTCCAGGCCGGGGGAGCACAGATACGCAGTATTTT.

In this sample, this clonotype turned up many times. The rearrangement uses TRBV6-6 and TRBJ2-5, with 14 bases matching TRBD2. CDR3 length equals 16 residues. V was clipped by 2 bases and J by 5 bases; unmatched bases: 4. CDR1 is MNHNY and CDR2 is SVGAGI in the germline V gene (reference sequence). The CDR3 here is CASSYPTSGGGETQYF. As DNA, the CDR3 is TGTGCCAGCAGTTACCCGACTAGCGGGGGGGGGGAGACCCAGTACTTC.

This clonotype was seen repeatedly, ten times or more. The rearrangement links TRBV6-4 to TRBJ1-6; tentative D call: TRBD1 (6 bases). In germline, CDR1 is MRHNA, CDR2 SNTAGT. V was clipped by 6 bases and J by 14 bases, with 17 bases between them. The CDR3 runs 13 residues. CDR3 loop: CASSATGSESLHF. CDR3 in DNA: TGTGCCAGCAGCGCGACAGGATCGGAATCCCTCCACTTT.

This clonotype was seen many times. This may stem from a read error, because a much larger clone lies one nucleotide away. The chain links TRBV7-8 to TRBJ2-5, with unresolved D. V was trimmed by 5 bases and J by 1 base, leaving 8 bases between them. The CDR3 is 13 residues long. Looked up from germline, CDR1 is SGHVS and CDR2 is FQNEAQ. The CDR3 DNA reads as TGTGCCAGCAGCCCCTGGCTCCAAGAGACCCAGTACTTC. As protein: CASSPWLQETQYF. Full variable domain (rest looked up from reference TRBV7-8 and TRBJ2-5): GAGVSQSPRYKVAKRGQDVALRCDPISGHVSLFWYQQALGQGPEFLTYFQNEAQLDKSGLPSDRFFAERPEGSVSTLKIQRTQQEDSAVYLCASSPWLQETQYFGPGTRLLVL.

This chain joins TRBV24-1 and TRBJ2-1; D is possibly TRBD2 (5 bases). From germline, CDR1 is KGHDR and CDR2 SFDVKD. The CDR3 contains 14 residues. Trimming took 3 bases from V and 0 from J, leaving 5 bases between them. CDR3 sequence: CATSDEGSYNEQFF. CDR3 DNA sequence: TGTGCCACCAGTGATGAGGGCTCCTACAATGAGCAGTTCTTC.

Note on this clonotype: A much larger clone lies one base from this, so it may be a read error. This likely comes from a read error, as the CDR3 has no conserved phenylalanine or tryptophan at its end. V is TRBV11-2 and J is TRBJ1-1, with D perhaps TRBD1 (5 bases). Trimming took 0 bases from V and 1 from J, leaving 9 bases between them. Per germline, CDR1 SGHAT and CDR2 FQNNGV. The CDR3 has 15 amino acids. Written as DNA, the CDR3 is TGTGCCAGCAGCTTAGAACCAGGGTCGAACACTGAAGCTTTCCTT. Protein: CASSLEPGSNTEAFL.

This clonotype was seen repeatedly, ten times or more. The V gene is TRBV7-8, the J gene TRBJ1-1; D gene unclear. Trimming pared 2 bases from V and 4 bases from J, leaving 8 bases between. Germline CDR1 is SGHVS and CDR2 is FQNEAQ. CDR3 length equals 13 residues. Here the CDR3 DNA reads TGTGCCAGCAGCTTATTGCCCATCACTGAAGCTTTCTTT. Its translation is CASSLLPITEAFF.

This chain joins TRBV7-8 and TRBJ1-4; D gene uncertain. The CDR3 is made up of 12 amino acids. Per the germline V gene, CDR1 is SGHVS and CDR2 is FQNEAQ. The V gene lost 2 bases and the J gene lost 6 bases, with 4 bases spanning the gap. CDR3 sequence: CASSLKYEKLFF. The CDR3 DNA is TGTGCCAGCAGCTTAAAGTATGAAAAACTGTTTTTT.

The V and J genes are TRBV7-9 and TRBJ1-1, with TRBD1 as a possible D gene (6 bases). CDR1 SEHNR and CDR2 FQNEAQ come from the germline V gene (reference sequence). CDR3 size: 15 residues. Trimming removed 4 bases at V and 2 bases at J, with 14 bases between. CDR3 nucleotide sequence: TGTGCCAGCAGCTGGGAACAGGGATCTAACACTGAAGCTTTCTTT. Translated, it gives CASSWEQGSNTEAFF.

On this clonotype itself: A single base separates this from a much larger clone, so it may be a read error. The chain links TRBV12-5 to TRBJ1-5, with 10 bases lining up with TRBD1. From germline, CDR1 is LGHNT and CDR2 FRNRAP. The V gene end was trimmed by 1 base and the J gene end by 2 bases; junction bases not matched to a gene: 5. The CDR3 covers 17 residues. The CDR3 bases are TGTGCTAGTGGTTTGGGACAGGGGGCGAGTGGCAATCAGCCCCAGCATTTT. Amino acid sequence: CASGLGQGASGNQPQHF.

This chain links TRBV14 with TRBJ1-2, with a tentative D call TRBD1 (6 bases). Germline lookup yields CDR1 SGHDN and CDR2 FVKESK. Deletions cut 4 bases from V and 8 bases from J, with 23 bases between. The CDR3 consists of 16 residues. The CDR3 DNA reads TGTGCCAGCAGCCCGGCCGGGGGGGCTCTCCTTGGGGGCTACACCTTC. The encoded protein is CASSPAGGALLGGYTF. Combining the CDR3 with reference TRBV14 and TRBJ1-2 gives the whole variable domain EAGVTQFPSHSVIEKGQTVTLRCDPISGHDNLYWYRRVMGKEIKFLLHFVKESKQDESGMPNNRFLAERTGGTYSTLKVQPAELEDSGVYFCASSPAGGALLGGYTFGSGTRLTVV.

The chain combines TRBV4-2 with TRBJ2-1, with TRBD2 matching 13 bases. V gave up 4 bases and J gave up 10 bases; unmatched junction bases: 10. From germline, CDR1 is LGHNA and CDR2 YNFKEQ. This CDR3 comprises 16 residues. CDR3 sequence: CASSRLGTSGIGEQFF. For the CDR3, the DNA is TGTGCCAGCAGCCGCCTGGGGACTAGCGGGATAGGCGAGCAGTTCTTC.

This clonotype was seen repeatedly, ten times or more. The rearrangement links TRBV15 to TRBJ2-7, with D possibly being TRBD1 or TRBD2 (5 bases each). The CDR3 totals 16 residues. The germline V gene encodes CDR1 LNHNV and CDR2 YYDKDF (reference sequence). V was trimmed by 3 bases and J by 6 bases, leaving 21 bases between them. The CDR3 sequence: CATSRGPGPGESEQYF. As DNA, the CDR3 is TGTGCCACCAGCAGGGGACCGGGCCCCGGAGAATCCGAGCAGTACTTC.

At least ten counts were recorded for this clonotype. The J gene is TRBJ2-1, the V gene TRBV19; TRBD2 agrees at 7 bases. J was trimmed by 6 bases and V by 1 base; bases with no gene match: 3. The CDR3 loop spans 14 amino acids. Germline V gene data show CDR1 as LNHDA and CDR2 as SQIVND (reference sequence). Here the CDR3 DNA reads TGTGCCAGTAGTATAGTAGGCGGGGGCAATGAGCAGTTCTTC. Protein product: CASSIVGGGNEQFF.

This clonotype was picked up many times. The V and J genes are TRBV12-3 or TRBV12-4 and TRBJ2-1; unclear D gene. The CDR3 sequence is 12 residues long. The V end lost 4 bases, the J end lost 10 bases, and 11 bases lay between the germline ends. The CDR3 sequence is CASSYTAREQFF. For the CDR3, the DNA is TGTGCCAGCAGTTATACAGCGAGAGAGCAGTTCTTC.

In this sample, this clonotype turned up once. CDR3 amino acids: CASTPGGALNTEAFF. The CDR3 DNA reads as TGTGCCAGCACTCCCGGGGGGGCCTTGAACACTGAAGCTTTCTTT. The rearrangement uses TRBV25-1 and TRBJ1-1; weak D call: TRBD1 (6 bases). Germline-derived CDR1 and CDR2 are MGHDK and SYGVNS. V shed 7 bases and J shed 0 bases, with 15 bases lying between them. This CDR3 contains 15 residues.

The chain uses TRBV7-6 and TRBJ2-1; TRBD1 agrees at 8 bases. The CDR3 is made up of 15 amino acids. CDR1 is SGHVS and CDR2 is FNYEAQ in the germline V gene. Trimming at V came to 5 bases and at J to 4 bases, leaving 7 bases not matched to a gene. The CDR3 loop reads CASSDGTGPYNEQFF. CDR3 nucleotide sequence: TGTGCCAGCAGCGATGGGACAGGCCCTTACAATGAGCAGTTCTTC.

This clonotype showed up just a few times. This chain links TRBV5-6 with TRBJ1-2; D is possibly TRBD1 (5 bases). This CDR3 contains 15 residues. Trimming removed 4 bases from V and 5 bases from J, with 18 bases in between. Germline V gene data show CDR1 as SGHDT and CDR2 as YYEEEE. CDR3 coding DNA: TGTGCCAGCAGCCTTACAGGTTCCCTAGGGTATGGCTACACCTTC. Its translation: CASSLTGSLGYGYTF.